This TCR beta chain appears in the sequencing data of a study of T cell repertoires in cytomegalovirus infection. TCRdb recomputed calls from the reads with MiXCR, one row per CDR3 protein. Among about 300,000 distinct CDR3 sequences listed, about 23% were seen once. Deletions cut 3 bases from V and 15 bases from J, with 9 bases between. Germline values: CDR1 SGHTA, CDR2 FQGNSA. The CDR3 covers 11 residues. This receptor was taken from a human donor in good health (CMV status not recorded). Some clones in this sample may be carry-over from other donors' samples. J is TRBJ1-6 and V is TRBV7-2; D gene uncertain. The sequencing sample was made of PBMCs. CDR3 sequence: CASSFGFFLHF. The DNA for the CDR3 is TGTGCCAGCAGCTTTGGATTTTTCCTCCACTTT.